This T cell receptor beta chain was identified during a study of T cells in localized non-small cell lung cancer. Libraries were prepared by immunoSEQ multiplex PCR; TCRdb keeps only in-frame clonotypes and omits some of them. The repertoire holds just over 3,000 clones, with 23% as singletons. This clone appeared a few times. Its antigen is undetermined. Germline V gives CDR1 LNHDA, CDR2 SQIVND (reference sequence). The CDR3 spans 13 residues. V was clipped by 4 bases and J by 3 bases, with 10 bases between them. General observations from the study: Highest T cell clonality was seen in uninvolved adjacent lung, surpassing that measured in tumor. A higher density of T cells in blood coincided with extended overall survival. Median around 60 top-100 tumor clones were shared with paired adjacent lung.

The receptor was isolated from a woman between 35 and 75 years old with stage I lung adenocarcinoma. Sequenced here: lung tumor tissue, sampled before any cancer treatment. This chain joins TRBV19 and TRBJ2-7; D gene ambiguous. CDR3 coding DNA: TGTGCCAGTAGTAATGGGGTGATCTACGAGCAGTACTTC. Protein sequence: CASSNGVIYEQYF.